Listed below are T cell receptor beta chains from one sample, sequenced in a study of HIV-infected children after antiretroviral therapy interruption. TCRdb re-called the 3' RACE reads with MiXCR, one entry per CDR3 protein. The repertoire holds around 41,000 distinct CDR3 sequences, with approximately 7% as singletons. This sample comprised CD45RA+ CD4+ T cells from PBMCs, pooled from several time points, obtained from a donor given antiretroviral therapy, either interrupted or continuous. The receptors come from a pool of human donors with HIV. Each CDR3 is given with its conserved first and last residue. D genes are given only for firm matches. Clone size is stated in some rows and not others, as once, few, many or a class when expanded.

TRBJ2-1 TRBV7-2 many 15 TRBD1 TGTGCCAGCAGCCCCCCGTGGGACAGGGAAAATGAGCAGTTCTTC CASSPPWDRENEQFF
TRBJ2-7 TRBV10-3 many 16 TRBD2 TGTGCCATCAGTGAGACTAGCGGGAGTCGGGGAACCGAGCAGTACTTC CAISETSGSRGTEQYF
TRBJ2-2 TRBV7-2 - 14 - TGTGCCAGCAGCTATAATCCGGGGACCGGGGAGCTGTTTTTT CASSYNPGTGELFF
TRBJ1-6 TRBV29-1 many 13 TRBD1 TGCAGCGTACGACAGGGGAACGGGTCACCCCTCCACTTT CSVRQGNGSPLHF
TRBJ2-3 TRBV4-3 many 15 - TGCGCCAGCAGCCAAGATGCGGCAAGGGCAGATACGCAGTATTTT CASSQDAARADTQYF
TRBJ1-2 TRBV15 - 13 TRBD1 TGTGCCACCAGCAGACAGGGGGCTATGGGCTACACCTTC CATSRQGAMGYTF
TRBJ2-1 TRBV7-2 few 14 - TGTGCCAGCAGCTTAGATTGGGTGAGCAATGAGCAGTTCTTC CASSLDWVSNEQFF
TRBJ1-5 TRBV28 - 14 - TGTGCCAGCAGTTTAAAGTCTACCCTCCGGCCCCAGCATTTT CASSLKSTLRPQHF
TRBJ2-3 TRBV27 many 16 TRBD2 TGTGCCAGCCTTCTAGCGGGGGGCGCTAGGGGAGATACGCAGTATTTT CASLLAGGARGDTQYF
TRBJ1-5 TRBV7-2 many 14 - TGTGCCAGCAGCTTAGGCCGGAGTACTAAGCCCCAGCATTTT CASSLGRSTKPQHF
TRBJ1-2 TRBV3-2 many 15 - TGTGCCAGCAGCCAACGGACAGCCTCTAACTATGGCTACACCTTC CASSQRTASNYGYTF
TRBJ2-1 TRBV18 many 19 TRBD2 TGTGCCAGCTCACCGAGGGCGGGAGGCCCGGAGGGGTACTACAATGAGCAGTTCTTC CASSPRAGGPEGYYNEQFF
TRBJ2-1 TRBV4-2 many 15 - TGTGCCAGCAGCCTGTTGGGGGGAAACTATGCTGAGCAGTTCTTC CASSLLGGNYAEQFF